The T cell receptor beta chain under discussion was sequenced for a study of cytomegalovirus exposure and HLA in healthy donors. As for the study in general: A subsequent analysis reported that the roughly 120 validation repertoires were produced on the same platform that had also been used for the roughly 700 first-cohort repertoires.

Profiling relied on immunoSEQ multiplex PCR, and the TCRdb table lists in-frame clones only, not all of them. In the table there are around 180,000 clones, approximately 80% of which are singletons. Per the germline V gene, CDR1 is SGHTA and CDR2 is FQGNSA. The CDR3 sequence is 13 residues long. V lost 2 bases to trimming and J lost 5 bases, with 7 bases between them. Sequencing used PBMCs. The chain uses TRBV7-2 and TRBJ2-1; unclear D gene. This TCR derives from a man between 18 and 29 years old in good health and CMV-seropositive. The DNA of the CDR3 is TGTGCCAGCAGCTTACACCAGGACAATGAGCAGTTCTTC. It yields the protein CASSLHQDNEQFF.